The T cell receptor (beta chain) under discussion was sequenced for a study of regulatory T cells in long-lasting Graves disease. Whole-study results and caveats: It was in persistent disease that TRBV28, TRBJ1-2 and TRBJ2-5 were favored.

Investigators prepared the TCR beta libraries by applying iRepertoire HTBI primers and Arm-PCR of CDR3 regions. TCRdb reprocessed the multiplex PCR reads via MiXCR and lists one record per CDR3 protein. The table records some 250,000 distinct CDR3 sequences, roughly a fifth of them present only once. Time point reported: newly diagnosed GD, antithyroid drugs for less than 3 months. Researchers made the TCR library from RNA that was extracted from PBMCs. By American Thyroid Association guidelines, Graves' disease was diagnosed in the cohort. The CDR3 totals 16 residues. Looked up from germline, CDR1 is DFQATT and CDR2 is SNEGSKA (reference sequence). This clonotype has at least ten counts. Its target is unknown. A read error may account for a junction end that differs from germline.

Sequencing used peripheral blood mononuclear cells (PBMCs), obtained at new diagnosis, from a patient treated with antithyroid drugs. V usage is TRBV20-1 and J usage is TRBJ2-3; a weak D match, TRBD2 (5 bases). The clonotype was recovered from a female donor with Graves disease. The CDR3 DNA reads TGCAGTGCTGGAGAGCGGTTGCGGTATAGCACAGATACGCAGTATTTT. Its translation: CSAGERLRYSTDTQYF.